The subject of this entry is one T cell receptor (beta chain). This CDR3 spans 12 amino acids. V dropped 1 base and J dropped 9 bases, with 9 bases sitting between them. Germline CDR1 is MNHNS and CDR2 is SASEGT. In TCRdb, the 5' RACE reads were re-called with MiXCR into one record per CDR3 protein. This table holds 550,000 to 700,000 distinct CDR3 sequences, over 20% found once. This entry belongs to a study of identical twins. The same sample was also used in a study of T cells expressing NK-cell markers. That source adds: In several experiments, sorting was restricted to alpha-beta TCR T cells by an anti-gamma-delta TCR antibody. Among CD8+ T cells from over 5 donors, dominant NKG2C+ clonotypes accounted for roughly 1.0-7.0%.

This receptor was taken from a woman aged 18-29 years in good health. The V gene is TRBV6-1, the J gene TRBJ2-5; D unclear. Sequencing was carried out using PBMCs. CDR3 sequence: CASSEVGRSQYF. The CDR3 DNA reads TGTGCCAGCAGTGAAGTGGGTCGCTCCCAGTACTTC.